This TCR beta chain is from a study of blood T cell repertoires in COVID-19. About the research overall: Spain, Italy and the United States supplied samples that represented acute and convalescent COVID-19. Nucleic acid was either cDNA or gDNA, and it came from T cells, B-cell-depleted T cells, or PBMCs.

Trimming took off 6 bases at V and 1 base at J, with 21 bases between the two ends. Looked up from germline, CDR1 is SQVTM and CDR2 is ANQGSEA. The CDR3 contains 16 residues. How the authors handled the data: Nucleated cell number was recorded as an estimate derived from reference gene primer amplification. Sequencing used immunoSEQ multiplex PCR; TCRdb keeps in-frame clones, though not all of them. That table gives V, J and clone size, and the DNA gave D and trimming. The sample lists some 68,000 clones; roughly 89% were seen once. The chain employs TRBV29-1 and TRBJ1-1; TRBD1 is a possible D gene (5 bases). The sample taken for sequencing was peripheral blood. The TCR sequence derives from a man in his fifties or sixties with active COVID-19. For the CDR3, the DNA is TGCAGCGTCCGACGCGGGGGTGTGGGCGGGAACACTGAAGCTTTCTTT. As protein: CSVRRGGVGGNTEAFF.